This T cell receptor (beta chain) was retrieved from a study of monozygotic twins with inflammatory bowel disease. Study-wide results and limits: People with IBD had fewer clonotypes in common with others than healthy twins did, especially with disease activity.

The CDR3 runs 18 residues. The germline CDR1 and CDR2 sequences are LGHNA and YNFKEQ. About this clonotype: What it binds is not known.

Eight separate reactions per sample yielded the cDNA. The unique tags termed UMIs, each holding a 6-nucleotide sample barcode, were added by means of template switching. Nested PCRs (approximately 16 and 10 cycles, two total) were applied to TCRalpha and TCRbeta cDNA. For each CDR3 protein, TCRdb gives one entry from its re-call of the 5' RACE reads, without DNA. The table lists 160,000 or so distinct CDR3 sequences, with roughly 2.4% in the top ten. Sequences were obtained from blood. V usage is TRBV4-2 and J usage is TRBJ2-2; the TCRdb D gene call, TRBD2, has no DNA to confirm it. The sequence came from a human donor with ulcerative colitis or Crohn's disease, or a healthy co-twin of an affected twin (not recorded which). CDR3 sequence reads: CASSQDWYQRANTGELFF.